This record covers a single T cell receptor (beta chain). Its target is unknown. This sample is drawn from a study of beta chain features in type 1 diabetes. In the study overall: Across all samples, 100 million to 130 million sorted cells were examined.

General observations from the study: Sampled from patients, naive, central memory and Treg TCRB repertoires appeared more similar than those sampled from healthy donors. Shorter TCRB CDR3s, moderately but significantly so, marked every one of the four CD4+ subsets in Type 1 diabetes patients.

The authors sorted CD4+ naive, central memory, regulatory and stem cell-like memory cells via CD45RO/CCR7/CD25/CD127/CD95/CD27. CDR1 is SGHTA, CDR2 FQGNSA, per germline. The CDR3 length is 16 residues. V lost 1 base to trimming and J lost 4 bases; unmatched junction nucleotides: 6. What was sequenced were expressed TCRB transcripts, since all of the isolated RNA had been reverse transcribed. This table comes from immunoSEQ multiplex PCR, and its TCRdb copy is limited to in-frame clones, with some not included. The sample carries some 240,000 clones, about a tenth recorded once. Source material: central memory CD4+ T cells from blood. This chain joins TRBV7-2 and TRBJ2-1; 8 bases are a match to TRBD2. The TCR originated in a man between 18 and 35 years old in good health. Written as DNA, the CDR3 is TGTGCCAGCAGCTTAGATGGCGGCGGGAGGTACAATGAGCAGTTCTTC. Residues: CASSLDGGGRYNEQFF. Together with reference TRBV7-2 and TRBJ2-1, the CDR3 gives the full variable domain: GAGVSQSPSNKVTEKGKDVELRCDPISGHTALYWYRQSLGQGLEFLIYFQGNSAPDKSGLPSDRFSAERTGGSVSTLTIQRTQQEDSAVYLCASSLDGGGRYNEQFFGPGTRLTVL.